This entry describes one T cell receptor (beta chain). Profiled with immunoSEQ multiplex PCR; TCRdb holds only in-frame clones, not every one. The repertoire holds around 150,000 clones, with roughly 83% as singletons. The data belong to a study of blood T cell repertoires in COVID-19. On the study more broadly: Collection of acute and convalescent COVID-19 samples took place in the United States, Italy and Spain. The cDNA or gDNA used as material had been derived from T cells, B-cell-depleted T cells, or PBMCs.

Participants came from some 23 US areas, aged roughly 18 to 90 years. Participants' reported clinical history set cohort assignment. Sequencing was done on a sample of PBMCs or T cells enriched from blood (not recorded which). This clonotype was obtained from a woman aged 55-69 years who had recovered from COVID-19.

The CDR3 spells CSGGHSGNTIYF. CDR3 DNA: TGCAGCGGTGGACACTCTGGAAACACCATATATTTT. The chain joins TRBV29-1 to TRBJ1-3; maybe TRBD1 (5 bases). V was clipped by 7 bases and J by 0 bases, with 7 bases between them. Germline CDR1 reads SQVTM; CDR2 reads ANQGSEA. The length of the CDR3 is 12 residues.